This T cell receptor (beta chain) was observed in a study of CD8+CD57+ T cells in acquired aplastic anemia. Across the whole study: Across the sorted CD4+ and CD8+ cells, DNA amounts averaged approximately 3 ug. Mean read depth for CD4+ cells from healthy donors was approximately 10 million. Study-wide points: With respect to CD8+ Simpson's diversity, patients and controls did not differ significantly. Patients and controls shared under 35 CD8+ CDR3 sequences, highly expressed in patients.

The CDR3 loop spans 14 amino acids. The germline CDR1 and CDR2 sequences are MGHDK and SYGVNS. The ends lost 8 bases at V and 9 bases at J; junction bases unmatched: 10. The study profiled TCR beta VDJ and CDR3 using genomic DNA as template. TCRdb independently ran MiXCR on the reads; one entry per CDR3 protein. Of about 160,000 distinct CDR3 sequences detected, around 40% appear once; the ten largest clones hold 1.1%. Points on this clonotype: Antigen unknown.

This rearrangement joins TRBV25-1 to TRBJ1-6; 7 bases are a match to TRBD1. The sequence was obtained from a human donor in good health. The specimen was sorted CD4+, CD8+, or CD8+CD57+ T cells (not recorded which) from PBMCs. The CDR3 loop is CASDPDRIGSPLHF. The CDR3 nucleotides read TGTGCCAGCGACCCGGACAGGATTGGTTCACCCCTCCACTTT. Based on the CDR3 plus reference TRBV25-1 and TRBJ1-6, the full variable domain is EADIYQTPRYLVIGTGKKITLECSQTMGHDKMYWYQQDPGMELHLIHYSYGVNSTEKGDLSSESTVSRIRTEHFPLTLESARPSHTSQYLCASDPDRIGSPLHFGNGTRLTVT.